A selection of T cell receptor beta chains follows, all from one sample in a study of cytomegalovirus exposure and HLA in healthy donors. Libraries were prepared by immunoSEQ multiplex PCR; TCRdb keeps only in-frame clonotypes and omits some of them. The sample has 110,000 to 150,000 clones, about 90% seen once. The sample consisted of PBMCs. The source of these receptors is a man younger than 35 in good health and CMV-seronegative. The CDR3 runs from the conserved cysteine through the conserved F or W. A D gene is named only where the DNA matches it firmly. Size is stated for part of the rows, as once, few or many counts, or as a class when the clone is expanded.

V,J,size,D,CDR3,DNA
TRBV2,TRBJ1-1,once,.,CASSVRENTEAFF,TGTGCCAGCAGTGTCCGGGAGAACACTGAAGCTTTCTTT
TRBV14,TRBJ1-4,.,.,CASSQGRWKTSDEKLFF,TGTGCCAGCAGCCAGGGCCGCTGGAAAACATCGGATGAAAAACTGTTTTTT
TRBV25-1,TRBJ2-7,.,TRBD1,CASSDTGVWEQYF,TGTGCCAGCAGTGATACAGGGGTATGGGAGCAGTACTTC
TRBV6-1,TRBJ1-4,.,.,CASSAVPPPSGNEKLFF,TGTGCCAGCAGTGCCGTCCCCCCCCCATCGGGTAATGAAAAACTGTTTTTT
TRBV2,TRBJ1-4,few,.,CASSEGRVLANEKLFF,TGTGCCAGCAGTGAAGGGAGGGTTCTGGCTAATGAAAAACTGTTTTTT
TRBV2,TRBJ2-1,.,.,CASRRERVGIYNEQFF,TGTGCCAGCAGAAGGGAGCGGGTGGGAATCTACAATGAGCAGTTCTTC
TRBV5-6,TRBJ1-3,.,TRBD1,CASSSAGTDIGNTIYF,TGTGCCAGCAGCTCTGCCGGGACAGACATTGGAAACACCATATATTTT
TRBV7-2,TRBJ1-2,.,TRBD1,CASSLEGQGYLDWGYTF,TGTGCCAGCAGCTTAGAGGGACAGGGGTATCTTGATTGGGGCTACACCTTC
TRBV9,TRBJ2-1,.,.,CASSVEWRDEQFF,TGTGCCAGCAGCGTAGAGTGGAGGGATGAGCAGTTCTTC
TRBV28,TRBJ1-2,.,.,CASSGNYGYTF,TGTGCCAGCTCCGGGAACTATGGCTACACCTTC
TRBV18,TRBJ1-5,.,.,CASSAGVGRDQPQHF,TGTGCCAGCTCAGCAGGGGTGGGGCGCGATCAGCCCCAGCATTTT
TRBV2,TRBJ2-3,.,TRBD2,CASQRTNSGGAVQADTQYF,TGTGCCAGCCAGAGGACAAATAGCGGGGGGGCAGTTCAGGCAGATACGCAGTATTTT
TRBV6-6,TRBJ2-7,.,TRBD1,CASSYSKTGGYEQYF,TGTGCCAGCAGTTACTCAAAGACAGGGGGCTACGAGCAGTACTTC
TRBV28,TRBJ2-5,once,.,CASSWRVNPQETQYF,TGTGCCAGCAGTTGGCGGGTTAACCCTCAAGAGACCCAGTACTTC
TRBV6-5,TRBJ2-7,.,TRBD2,CASSSGLPYEQYF,TGTGCCAGCAGTTCGGGACTACCCTACGAGCAGTACTTC
TRBV5-1,TRBJ2-6,once,TRBD1,CASSFGAGGPASGANVLTF,TGCGCCAGCAGCTTTGGAGCAGGGGGACCCGCCTCTGGGGCCAACGTCCTGACTTTC
TRBV27,TRBJ2-1,.,TRBD1,CASSPISPPGGAYNEQFF,TGTGCCAGCAGTCCAATTTCGCCACCAGGGGGCGCCTACAATGAGCAGTTCTTC
TRBV11-3,TRBJ2-7,.,TRBD1,CASSLPGGEQYF,TGTGCCAGCAGCTTACCAGGGGGCGAGCAGTACTTC
TRBV19,TRBJ1-1,once,.,CASSIRDSVVNTEAFF,TGTGCCAGTAGTATTCGGGATTCGGTGGTGAACACTGAAGCTTTCTTT
TRBV2,TRBJ2-4,.,.,CASTPSQNIQYF,TGTGCCAGCACTCCTAGTCAAAACATTCAGTACTTC
TRBV18,TRBJ1-1,.,.,CASSPQELGGKGNTEAFF,TGTGCCAGCTCACCACAAGAACTAGGGGGTAAGGGGAACACTGAAGCTTTCTTT
TRBV5-1,TRBJ2-2,.,.,CASCLRGNTGELFF,TGCGCCAGCTGCCTCAGGGGGAACACCGGGGAGCTGTTTTTT
TRBV28,TRBJ1-2,.,TRBD1,CASFQGAHYGYTF,TGTGCCAGCTTTCAGGGGGCGCACTATGGCTACACCTTC
TRBV27,TRBJ2-1,.,TRBD1,CASTLRTGWDEQFF,TGTGCCAGCACCTTACGGACAGGGTGGGATGAGCAGTTCTTC
TRBV5-8,TRBJ1-5,once,TRBD1,CASSLYFRGPNQPQHF,TGTGCCAGCAGCTTGTATTTCAGGGGGCCCAATCAGCCCCAGCATTTT
TRBV5-1,TRBJ1-1,.,TRBD1,CASRIGTGSTEAFF,TGCGCCAGCAGAATCGGGACAGGGAGTACTGAAGCTTTCTTT
TRBV11-3,TRBJ1-1,.,.,CASSPYQDSTEAFF,TGTGCCAGCAGCCCATATCAGGACAGCACTGAAGCTTTCTTT
TRBV29-1,TRBJ1-1,.,TRBD1,CSVAPGQETEAFF,TGCAGCGTCGCTCCGGGACAGGAAACTGAAGCTTTCTTT
TRBV18,TRBJ2-7,.,.,CASSLSGGGSDEQYF,TGTGCCAGCTCCCTATCAGGAGGGGGCAGTGACGAGCAGTACTTC
TRBV27,TRBJ2-7,.,TRBD1,CASSAGQGLSYEQYF,TGTGCCAGCAGTGCAGGACAGGGGCTCTCCTACGAGCAGTACTTC
TRBV5-4,TRBJ2-7,.,TRBD2,CASSSRLAVNYEQYF,TGTGCCAGCAGTTCCAGACTAGCGGTAAACTACGAGCAGTACTTC
TRBV5-1,TRBJ1-1,.,TRBD1,CASSLAGTAIRGAEAFF,TGCGCCAGCAGCTTGGCCGGGACAGCTATTAGAGGGGCTGAAGCTTTCTTT
TRBV6-4,TRBJ2-1,.,TRBD2,CASSDSASGFSNEQFF,TGTGCCAGCAGTGACTCTGCTAGCGGGTTTTCCAATGAGCAGTTCTTC
TRBV5-4,TRBJ1-6,.,TRBD1,CASSLRDRGSPLHF,TGTGCCAGCAGCTTAAGAGACAGGGGTTCACCCCTCCACTTT
TRBV29-1,TRBJ1-2,.,.,CSVLVDGGYGYTF,TGCAGCGTTCTCGTAGACGGCGGCTATGGCTACACCTTC
TRBV28,TRBJ2-7,once,TRBD2,CASSRTSGKYEQYF,TGTGCCAGCAGCCGGACTAGCGGGAAGTACGAGCAGTACTTC
TRBV28,TRBJ1-5,.,TRBD1,CASRTGWNLVQPQHF,TGTGCCAGCAGGACAGGGTGGAATTTGGTACAGCCCCAGCATTTT
TRBV27,TRBJ1-6,.,.,CASSLAGSNSPLHF,TGTGCCAGCAGTTTGGCAGGGTCTAATTCACCCCTCCACTTT
TRBV10-3,TRBJ2-7,.,.,CAISAESYEQYF,TGTGCCATCAGCGCGGAGAGCTACGAGCAGTACTTC
TRBV5-1,TRBJ2-5,.,.,CASSLGDTEETQYF,TGCGCCAGCAGCTTGGGGGACACCGAAGAGACCCAGTACTTC
TRBV28,TRBJ2-3,.,.,CASSLWQGGDTQYF,TGTGCCAGCAGTTTGTGGCAGGGGGGAGATACGCAGTATTTT
TRBV25-1,TRBJ2-1,.,.,CASSEWVTGEQFF,TGTGCCAGCAGTGAATGGGTGACTGGTGAGCAGTTCTTC
TRBV10-3,TRBJ2-3,.,.,CAVALGGGTDTQYF,TGTGCCGTCGCCTTGGGGGGAGGCACAGATACGCAGTATTTT
TRBV18,TRBJ2-3,.,TRBD2,CASTQLAGGTDTQYF,TGTGCCAGCACCCAACTAGCGGGGGGAACAGATACGCAGTATTTT
TRBV5-4,TRBJ2-7,once,.,CASSFGQGSYEQYF,TGTGCCAGCAGCTTCGGCCAGGGTTCCTACGAGCAGTACTTC
TRBV5-6,TRBJ2-4,.,TRBD1,CASSWGQGTYIQYF,TGTGCCAGCAGCTGGGGACAGGGGACTTACATTCAGTACTTC
TRBV7-9,TRBJ2-7,.,.,CATAYLGAYEQYF,TGTGCCACCGCTTATTTGGGGGCTTACGAGCAGTACTTC
TRBV7-2,TRBJ2-3,.,.,CASSRTPPRRADTQYF,TGTGCCAGCAGCCGAACCCCCCCCAGGAGGGCAGATACGCAGTATTTT
TRBV19,TRBJ1-6,.,TRBD1,CASRDRNNSPLHF,TGTGCCAGCCGGGACAGGAATAATTCACCCCTCCACTTT
TRBV2,TRBJ2-5,.,.,CASSEVSPDSFRETQYF,TGTGCCAGCAGTGAAGTGAGTCCAGACTCCTTTCGAGAGACCCAGTACTTC
TRBV14,TRBJ2-1,.,.,CASSQGRYNEQFF,TGTGCCAGCAGCCAAGGGAGATACAATGAGCAGTTCTTC
TRBV4-1,TRBJ2-5,.,TRBD1,CASSQGRDREGLGQETQYF,TGCGCCAGCAGCCAAGGGCGGGACAGGGAAGGTTTAGGCCAAGAGACCCAGTACTTC
TRBV19,TRBJ1-2,.,.,CAGGTPNYGYTF,TGTGCCGGTGGGACTCCCAACTATGGCTACACCTTC
TRBV5-4,TRBJ2-7,few,.,CASSRLLGGDEQYF,TGTGCCAGCAGCCGGTTACTAGGGGGAGACGAGCAGTACTTC